One TCR beta chain is described in this entry. Its antigen remains unknown. These data originate in a study of OX40 agonist ivuxolimab in advanced cancers. Across the whole study: Patients received the agonistic anti-OX40 (CD134) antibody ivuxolimab. Study-wide findings and caveats: Some nonresponders likewise displayed low normalized T-cell clonal expansion. Patients with a partial response at 0.1-3.0 mg/kg had among the lowest clonal expansion.

Assay: immunoSEQ multiplex PCR; the TCRdb copy retains only in-frame clones and omits some. The repertoire holds about 53,000 clones, with roughly 77% as singletons. Sequenced here: CD4+ or CD8+ T cells sorted from blood, sampled in a trial of the OX40 agonist ivuxolimab. This TCR was recovered from an adult with an advanced solid tumor such as melanoma, head and neck, liver or kidney cancer.

DNA for the CDR3: TGTGCCAGCAGCGTAGTAGGGACAGGGCCCCAGCATTTT. Translation: CASSVVGTGPQHF. This rearrangement joins TRBV9 to TRBJ1-5, with 8 bases lining up with TRBD1. This CDR3 contains 13 residues. Germline lookup yields CDR1 SGDLS and CDR2 YYNGEE. J lost 9 bases, V lost 0 bases, and 2 bases had no gene match.